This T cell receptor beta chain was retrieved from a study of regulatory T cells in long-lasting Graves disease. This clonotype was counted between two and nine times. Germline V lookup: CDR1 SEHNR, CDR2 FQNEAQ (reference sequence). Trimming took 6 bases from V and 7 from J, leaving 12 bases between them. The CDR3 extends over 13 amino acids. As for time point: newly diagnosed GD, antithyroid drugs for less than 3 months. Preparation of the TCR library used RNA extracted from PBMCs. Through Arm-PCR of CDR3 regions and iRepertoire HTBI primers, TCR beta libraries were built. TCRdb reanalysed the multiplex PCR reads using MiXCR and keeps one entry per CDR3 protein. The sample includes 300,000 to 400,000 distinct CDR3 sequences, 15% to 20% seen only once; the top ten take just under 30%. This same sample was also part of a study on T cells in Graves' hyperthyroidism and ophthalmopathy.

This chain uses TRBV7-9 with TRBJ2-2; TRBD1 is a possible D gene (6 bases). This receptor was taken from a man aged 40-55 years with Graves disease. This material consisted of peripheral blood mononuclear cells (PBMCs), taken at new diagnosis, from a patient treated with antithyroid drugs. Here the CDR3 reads CASRSQGIGELFF. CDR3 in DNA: TGTGCCAGCAGATCTCAGGGGATCGGGGAGCTGTTTTTT. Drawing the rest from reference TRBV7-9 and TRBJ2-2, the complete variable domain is DTGVSQNPRHKITKRGQNVTFRCDPISEHNRLYWYRQTLGQGPEFLTYFQNEAQLEKSRLLSDRFSAERPKGSFSTLEIQRTEQGDSAMYLCASRSQGIGELFFGEGSRLTVL.